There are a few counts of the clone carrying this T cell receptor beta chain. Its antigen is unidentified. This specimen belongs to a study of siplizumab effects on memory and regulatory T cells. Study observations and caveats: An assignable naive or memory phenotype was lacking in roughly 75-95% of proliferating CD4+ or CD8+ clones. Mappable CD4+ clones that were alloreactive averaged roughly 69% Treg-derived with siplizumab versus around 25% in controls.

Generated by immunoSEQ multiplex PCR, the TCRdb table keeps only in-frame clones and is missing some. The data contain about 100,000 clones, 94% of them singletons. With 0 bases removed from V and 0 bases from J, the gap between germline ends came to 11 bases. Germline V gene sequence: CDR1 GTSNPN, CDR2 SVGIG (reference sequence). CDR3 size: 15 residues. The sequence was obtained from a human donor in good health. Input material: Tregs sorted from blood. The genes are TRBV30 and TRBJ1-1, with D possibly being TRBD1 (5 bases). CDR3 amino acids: CAWSVGRQLNTEAFF. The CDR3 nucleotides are TGTGCCTGGAGTGTCGGCCGACAGCTGAACACTGAAGCTTTCTTT.